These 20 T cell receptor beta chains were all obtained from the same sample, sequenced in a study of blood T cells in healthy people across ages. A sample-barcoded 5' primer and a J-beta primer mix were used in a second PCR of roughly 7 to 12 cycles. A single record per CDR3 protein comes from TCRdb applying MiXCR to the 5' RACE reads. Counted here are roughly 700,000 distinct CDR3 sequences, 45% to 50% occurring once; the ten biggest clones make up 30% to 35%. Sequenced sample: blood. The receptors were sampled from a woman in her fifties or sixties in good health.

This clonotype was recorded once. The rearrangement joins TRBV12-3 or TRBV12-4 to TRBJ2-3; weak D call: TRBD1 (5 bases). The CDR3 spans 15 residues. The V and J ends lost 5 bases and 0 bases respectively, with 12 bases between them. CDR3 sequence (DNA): TGTGCCAGCAGTAAAGGGGATACTAGCACAGATACGCAGTATTTT. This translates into CASSKGDTSTDTQYF.

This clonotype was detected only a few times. In DNA, the CDR3 is TGCAGTGCTAGGGAATGGGGCCACCTCGGTGGGGAGCAGTTCTTC. Its translation is CSAREWGHLGGEQFF. This chain uses TRBV20-1 with TRBJ2-1; D is perhaps TRBD1 (5 bases). This CDR3 spans 15 amino acids. V lost 3 bases and J lost 10, with 22 bases in between. Germline assignment: CDR1 DFQATT and CDR2 SNEGSKA (reference sequence).

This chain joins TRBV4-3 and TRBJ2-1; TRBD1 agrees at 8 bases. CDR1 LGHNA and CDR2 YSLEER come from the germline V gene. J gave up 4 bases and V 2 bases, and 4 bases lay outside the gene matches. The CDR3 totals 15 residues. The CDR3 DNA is TGCGCCAGCAGCCAACGGGGGACAGGTTACAATGAGCAGTTCTTC. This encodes CASSQRGTGYNEQFF.

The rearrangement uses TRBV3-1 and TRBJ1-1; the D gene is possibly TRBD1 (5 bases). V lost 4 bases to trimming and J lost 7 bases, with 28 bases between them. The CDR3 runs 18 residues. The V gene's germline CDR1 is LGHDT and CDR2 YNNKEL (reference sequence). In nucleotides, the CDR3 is TGTGCCAGCAGCCCGACGTGGGGGGTAGGCAGAACCAATCGTGAAGCTTTCTTT. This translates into CASSPTWGVGRTNREAFF.

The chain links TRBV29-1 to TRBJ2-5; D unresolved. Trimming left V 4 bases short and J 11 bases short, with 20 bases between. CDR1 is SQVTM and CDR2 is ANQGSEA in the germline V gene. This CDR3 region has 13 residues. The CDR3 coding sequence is TGCAGCGTTGTCCCTACGGTTGGGAATGAGCAGTACTTC. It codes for CSVVPTVGNEQYF.

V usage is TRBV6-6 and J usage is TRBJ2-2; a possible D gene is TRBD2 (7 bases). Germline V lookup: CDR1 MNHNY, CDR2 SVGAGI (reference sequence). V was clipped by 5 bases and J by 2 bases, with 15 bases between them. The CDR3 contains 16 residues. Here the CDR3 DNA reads TGTGCCAGCAGTATTCGGGCGGGGGCCAACACCGGGGAGCTGTTTTTT. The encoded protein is CASSIRAGANTGELFF.

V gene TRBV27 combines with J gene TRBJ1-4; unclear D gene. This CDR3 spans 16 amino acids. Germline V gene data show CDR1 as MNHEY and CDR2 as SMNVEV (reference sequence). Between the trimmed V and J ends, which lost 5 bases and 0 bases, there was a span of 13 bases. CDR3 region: CASSKTTRTTNEKLFF. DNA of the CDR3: TGTGCCAGCAGTAAAACCACCAGAACAACTAATGAAAAACTGTTTTTT.

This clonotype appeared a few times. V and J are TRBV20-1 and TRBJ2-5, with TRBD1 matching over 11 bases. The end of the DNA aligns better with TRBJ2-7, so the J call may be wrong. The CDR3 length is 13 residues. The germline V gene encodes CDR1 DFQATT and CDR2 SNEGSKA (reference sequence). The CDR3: CSASPGQGVEQYF. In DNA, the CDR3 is TGCAGTGCTTCGCCGGGACAGGGGGTCGAGCAGTACTTC.

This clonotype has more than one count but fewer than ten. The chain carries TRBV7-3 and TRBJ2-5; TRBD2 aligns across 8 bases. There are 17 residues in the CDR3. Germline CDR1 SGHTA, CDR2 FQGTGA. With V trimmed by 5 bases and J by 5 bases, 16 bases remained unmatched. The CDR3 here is CASSAHGGAGASETQYF. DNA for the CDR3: TGTGCCAGCAGCGCCCACGGTGGAGCGGGAGCGTCGGAGACCCAGTACTTC.

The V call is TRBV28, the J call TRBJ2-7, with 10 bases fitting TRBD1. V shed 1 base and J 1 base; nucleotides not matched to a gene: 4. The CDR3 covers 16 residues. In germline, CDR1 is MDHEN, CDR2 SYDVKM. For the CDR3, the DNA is TGTGCCAGCAGTTTATCTTTGGGACAGGGGTCCTACGAGCAGTACTTC. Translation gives CASSLSLGQGSYEQYF.

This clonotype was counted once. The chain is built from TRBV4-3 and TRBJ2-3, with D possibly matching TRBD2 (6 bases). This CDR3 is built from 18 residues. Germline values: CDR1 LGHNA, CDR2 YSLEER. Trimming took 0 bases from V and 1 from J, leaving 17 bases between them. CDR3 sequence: CASSQEYGLLSRTDTQYF. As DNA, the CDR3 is TGCGCCAGCAGCCAAGAATACGGACTACTAAGTCGCACAGATACGCAGTATTTT.

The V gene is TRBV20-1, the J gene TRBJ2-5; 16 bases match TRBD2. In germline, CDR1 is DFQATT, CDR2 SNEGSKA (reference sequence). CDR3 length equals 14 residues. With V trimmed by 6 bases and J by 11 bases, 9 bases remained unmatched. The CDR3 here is CSAAGLAGGSEQYF. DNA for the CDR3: TGCAGTGCCGCGGGACTAGCGGGAGGGAGTGAGCAGTACTTC.

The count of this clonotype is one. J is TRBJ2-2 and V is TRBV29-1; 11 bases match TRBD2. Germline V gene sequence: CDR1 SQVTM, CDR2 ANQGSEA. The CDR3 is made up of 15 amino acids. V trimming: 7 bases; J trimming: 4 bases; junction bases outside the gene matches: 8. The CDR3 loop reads CSASLAGGLTGELFF. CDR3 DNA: TGCAGCGCATCGCTAGCGGGAGGTCTCACCGGGGAGCTGTTTTTT.

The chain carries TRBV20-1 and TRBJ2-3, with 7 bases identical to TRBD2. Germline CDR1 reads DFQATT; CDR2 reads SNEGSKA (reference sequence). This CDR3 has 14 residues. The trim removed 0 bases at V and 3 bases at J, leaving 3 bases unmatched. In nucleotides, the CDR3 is TGCAGTGCTAGAGACGGGGGGAAAACAGATACGCAGTATTTT. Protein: CSARDGGKTDTQYF.

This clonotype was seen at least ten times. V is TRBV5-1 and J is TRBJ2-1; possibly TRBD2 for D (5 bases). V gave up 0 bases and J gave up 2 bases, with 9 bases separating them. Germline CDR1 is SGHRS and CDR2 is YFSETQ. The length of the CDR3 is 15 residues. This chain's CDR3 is CASSLAREPYNEQFF. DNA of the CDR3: TGCGCCAGCAGCTTGGCTCGGGAACCCTACAATGAGCAGTTCTTC.

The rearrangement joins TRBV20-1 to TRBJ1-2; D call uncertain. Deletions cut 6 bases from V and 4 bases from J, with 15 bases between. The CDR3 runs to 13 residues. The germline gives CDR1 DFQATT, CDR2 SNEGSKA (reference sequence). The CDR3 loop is CSAYVRATYGYTF. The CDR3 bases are TGCAGTGCGTATGTAAGAGCAACCTATGGCTACACCTTC.

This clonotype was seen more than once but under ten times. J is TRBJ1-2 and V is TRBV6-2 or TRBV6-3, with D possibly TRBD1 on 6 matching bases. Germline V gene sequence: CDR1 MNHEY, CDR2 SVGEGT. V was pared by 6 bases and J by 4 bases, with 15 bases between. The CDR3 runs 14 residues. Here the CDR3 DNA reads TGTGCCAGCAGGGGCGGACAGCACCCCTATGGCTACACCTTC. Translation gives CASRGGQHPYGYTF.

DNA of the CDR3: TGCAGTGCTATAACGGGCAGGGGATACGAGCAGTACTTC. Protein: CSAITGRGYEQYF. This chain connects TRBV20-1 to TRBJ2-7; the D gene is possibly TRBD1 (6 bases). CDR1 DFQATT and CDR2 SNEGSKA come from the germline V gene (reference sequence). The CDR3 sequence is 13 residues long. V was shortened by 4 bases and J by 4 bases, with 14 bases between the two germline ends.

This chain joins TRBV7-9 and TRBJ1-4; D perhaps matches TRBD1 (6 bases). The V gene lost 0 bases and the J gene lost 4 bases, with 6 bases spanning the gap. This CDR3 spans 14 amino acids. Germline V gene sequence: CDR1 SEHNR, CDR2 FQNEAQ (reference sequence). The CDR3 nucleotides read TGTGCCAGCAGCTTAGCAGGGGGTAATGAAAAACTGTTTTTT. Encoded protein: CASSLAGGNEKLFF. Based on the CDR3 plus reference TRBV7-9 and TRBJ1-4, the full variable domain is DTGVSQNPRHKITKRGQNVTFRCDPISEHNRLYWYRQTLGQGPEFLTYFQNEAQLEKSRLLSDRFSAERPKGSFSTLEIQRTEQGDSAMYLCASSLAGGNEKLFFGSGTQLSVL.

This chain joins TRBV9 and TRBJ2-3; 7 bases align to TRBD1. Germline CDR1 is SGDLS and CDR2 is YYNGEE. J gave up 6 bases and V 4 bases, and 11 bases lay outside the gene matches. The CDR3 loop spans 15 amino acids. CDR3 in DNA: TGTGCCAGCAGCTCACCGACAGGGAGTTTGGATACGCAGTATTTT. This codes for CASSSPTGSLDTQYF.